This T cell receptor (beta chain) was identified during a study of T cells after posttransplantation cyclophosphamide. Whole-study findings and limits: Recipient CMV seropositivity and CMV reactivation strongly tracked TRB clonality. Tissue-infiltrating T cells from skin or gut overlapped little with blood T cells.

TCRdb keeps only in-frame clones here, not all; method: immunoSEQ multiplex PCR. This sample comprises under 25,000 clones, none seen once only. CDR3 length equals 9 residues. Germline V gene sequence: CDR1 DFQATT, CDR2 SNEGSKA (reference sequence). This clone was picked up a small number of times. Its antigen is not identified. Busulfan-fludarabine conditioning, marrow transplant, and cyclophosphamide on days +3 and +4 were administered. The genes are TRBV20-1 and TRBJ2-5; no definite D call. The end of the DNA is better explained by TRBJ2-7, so the J call may be wrong. Sequences were derived from PBMCs, sampled after allogeneic stem cell transplant with posttransplant cyclophosphamide. The sequence was obtained from a male patient in his late teens or twenties who received an allogeneic stem cell transplant from a related donor, was CMV-positive, and had no GVHD. T cells may partly derive from the graft donor. As DNA, the CDR3 is TGCAGTGCTAACTACGAGCAGTACTTC. Encoded protein: CSANYEQYF.